What follows are 20 T cell receptor beta chains derived from one specimen sequenced in a study of T cells in localized non-small cell lung cancer (dated by TCRdb to 2019 to 2021). The library was generated by the immunoSEQ multiplex PCR assay. Sourced from immuneACCESS, this table was stored by TCRdb with only in-frame sequences that have V and J called. A share of the clones is absent; for the studies checked, an unresolved V gene accounts for under half, and the remainder has no known explanation. The sample data list roughly 30,000 clones, and approximately 90% of these were observed just once. About 3% of the sample is taken by the ten largest. The material sequenced was peripheral blood, taken before any cancer treatment. The source of these receptors is a woman aged 18 to 49 with stage I lung adenocarcinoma.

This clone showed up just once. Written as DNA, the CDR3 is TGTGCCAGCAGTGACCTGGGGAATGGCTACACCTTC. This codes for CASSDLGNGYTF. The chain joins TRBV2 to TRBJ1-2; no clear D. The germline gives CDR1 SNHLY, CDR2 FYNNEI. The CDR3 extends over 12 amino acids. V was shortened by 3 bases and J by 6 bases, with 8 bases between the two germline ends. The full variable domain, its missing parts supplied by reference TRBV2 and TRBJ1-2, is EPEVTQTPSHQVTQMGQEVILRCVPISNHLYFYWYRQILGQKVEFLVSFYNNEISEKSEIFDDQFSVERPDGSNFTLKIRSTKLEDSAMYFCASSDLGNGYTFGSGTRLTVV.

The V and J genes are TRBV5-8 and TRBJ2-1; 11 bases are a match to TRBD2. Germline-derived CDR1 and CDR2 are SGHTS and YDEGEE. V was pared by 0 bases and J by 8 bases, with 4 bases of the junction left unmatched. The length of the CDR3 is 15 residues. The CDR3 region is CASSLGLAGGDEQFF. Written as DNA, the CDR3 is TGTGCCAGCAGCTTGGGTCTAGCGGGAGGCGATGAGCAGTTCTTC.

The chain employs TRBV27 and TRBJ1-1; D is unresolved. This CDR3 is 14 amino acids long. Deletions cut 2 bases from V and 2 bases from J, with 9 bases between. The germline V gene encodes CDR1 MNHEY and CDR2 SMNVEV (reference sequence). The CDR3 coding sequence is TGTGCCAGCAGTTTAAGCCCGGGAAACACTGAAGCTTTCTTT. It encodes CASSLSPGNTEAFF.

This chain uses TRBV6-1 with TRBJ2-7; perhaps TRBD2 as D (7 bases). The germline V gene encodes CDR1 MNHNS and CDR2 SASEGT. Trimming stripped 6 bases from V and 7 bases from J, with 10 bases between. This CDR3 spans 11 amino acids. CDR3 residues: CASSRGGEQYF. The CDR3 DNA follows: TGTGCCAGCAGCAGGGGAGGGGAGCAGTACTTC.

V is TRBV14 and J is TRBJ2-1; TRBD1 aligns across 7 bases. The ends lost 0 bases at V and 8 bases at J; junction bases unmatched: 7. CDR3 length: 15 amino acids. Germline V gives CDR1 SGHDN, CDR2 FVKESK. The CDR3 DNA reads as TGTGCCAGCAGCCAAGAAGGGCAGGGGGTCGATGAGCAGTTCTTC. As protein: CASSQEGQGVDEQFF.

The chain joins TRBV21-1 to TRBJ1-1; the D call in the table, TRBD1, was not verified against the DNA. TRBV21-1 is a known pseudogene. The CDR3 has 15 residues. DNA of the CDR3: TGTGCCAGCAGCCCGCTTGGACAGGGTAGGACTGAAGCTTTCTTT. It encodes CASSPLGQGRTEAFF.

The chain joins TRBV7-3 to TRBJ1-1; unclear D gene. The CDR3 is 16 residues long. Between the trimmed V and J ends, which lost 2 bases and 3 bases, there was a span of 16 bases. Germline V gene lookup returns CDR1 SGHTA and CDR2 FQGTGA. The CDR3 nucleotides are TGTGCCAGCAGCTTAGGATCCGGGCGCTTAGACACTGAAGCTTTCTTT. It translates to CASSLGSGRLDTEAFF.

The rearrangement joins TRBV5-1 to TRBJ2-7; D call uncertain. Germline CDR1 is SGHRS and CDR2 is YFSETQ. The ends were cut back, 0 bases at V and 1 base at J, with 8 bases in the middle. The CDR3 is made up of 14 amino acids. CDR3 nucleotide sequence: TGCGCCAGCAGCTTGGATACTTTGTCCTACGAGCAGTACTTC. Translation: CASSLDTLSYEQYF.

The V call is TRBV9, the J call TRBJ2-1; 16 bases align to TRBD2. V lost 3 bases, J lost 9 bases, and 6 bases stayed unmatched. This CDR3 has 16 amino acids. Per the germline V gene, CDR1 is SGDLS and CDR2 is YYNGEE. CDR3 loop: CASSALGLAGGVEQFF. For the CDR3, the DNA is TGTGCCAGCAGCGCCCTGGGACTAGCGGGAGGGGTTGAGCAGTTCTTC.

This chain uses TRBV6-5 with TRBJ1-1, with D perhaps matching TRBD1 (6 bases). CDR3 size: 15 residues. CDR1 MNHEY and CDR2 SVGAGI come from the germline V gene. The V gene lost 8 bases and the J gene lost 10 bases, with 26 bases spanning the gap. This CDR3 is CASRNPTGGLNGAFF. The CDR3 coding sequence is TGTGCCAGCCGCAACCCCACCGGGGGGCTCAACGGAGCTTTCTTT.

The CDR3 spells CASGPGGPRAAYGYTF. The CDR3 nucleotides are TGTGCCAGCGGCCCTGGGGGGCCTCGGGCCGCTTATGGCTACACCTTC. The genes are TRBV11-3 and TRBJ1-2; perhaps TRBD1 as D (6 bases). In germline, CDR1 is SGHNT, CDR2 YENEEA. The CDR3 is 16 residues long. The V end lost 8 bases, the J end lost 5 bases, and 24 bases lay between the germline ends.

The genes are TRBV4-3 and TRBJ1-2; 7 bases agree with TRBD1. CDR3 size: 15 residues. Germline V gives CDR1 LGHNA, CDR2 YSLEER. V shed 2 bases, J shed 4 bases, and the junction held 7 bases outside the gene matches. CDR3 region: CASSQRRGPSYGYTF. As DNA, the CDR3 is TGCGCCAGCAGCCAACGGAGGGGGCCAAGCTATGGCTACACCTTC.

The rearrangement joins TRBV5-1 to TRBJ2-7; D may be TRBD2 (5 bases). CDR3 length: 16 amino acids. Trimming stripped 0 bases from V and 2 bases from J, with 15 bases between. The germline CDR1 and CDR2 sequences are SGHRS and YFSETQ. The CDR3 bases are TGCGCCAGCAGCTTGGGCGGGCCAGATCTAGCCTACGAGCAGTACTTC. Translation: CASSLGGPDLAYEQYF.

The CDR3 here is CASSPPAETQYF. CDR3 sequence (DNA): TGTGCCAGCTCACCACCAGCGGAGACCCAGTACTTC. The rearrangement links TRBV18 to TRBJ2-5; unclear D gene. Germline V gene lookup returns CDR1 KGHSH and CDR2 LQKENI. The CDR3 length is 12 residues. The germline V and J ends were trimmed by 0 bases and 5 bases, with 4 bases remaining between them. Based on the CDR3 plus reference TRBV18 and TRBJ2-5, the full variable domain is NAGVMQNPRHLVRRRGQEARLRCSPMKGHSHVYWYRQLPEEGLKFMVYLQKENIIDESGMPKERFSAEFPKEGPSILRIQQVVRGDSAAYFCASSPPAETQYFGPGTRLLVL.

The chain is built from TRBV6-1 and TRBJ1-1; no clear D. The CDR3 runs to 14 residues. Germline values: CDR1 MNHNS, CDR2 SASEGT. The ends were cut back, 1 base at V and 0 bases at J, with 6 bases in the middle. CDR3 sequence: CASSEGGVNTEAFF. In DNA, the CDR3 is TGTGCCAGCAGTGAAGGGGGAGTGAACACTGAAGCTTTCTTT.

Of note for this clone: Other DNA sequences in this specimen translate into the identical CDR3. The chain combines TRBV4-1 with TRBJ1-1; tentatively, D is TRBD1 (6 bases). Germline V gene lookup returns CDR1 MGHRA and CDR2 YSYEKL. Trimming cost V 0 bases and J 0 bases, with 29 bases left between them. This CDR3 region has 22 residues. The CDR3, as DNA: TGCGCCAGCAGCCAAGATCCTCCGGGGGCCCCAGCTATTTACTATTTGAACACTGAAGCTTTCTTT. This sequence encodes CASSQDPPGAPAIYYLNTEAFF.

This clone appeared a single time. The rearrangement uses TRBV4-2 and TRBJ1-2, with TRBD1 as a possible D gene (5 bases). Germline V CDR1 and CDR2: LGHNA, YNFKEQ. The CDR3 extends over 16 amino acids. V lost 0 bases to trimming and J lost 5 bases, with 16 bases between them. CDR3 sequence reads: CASSQDQNRGRYGYTF. In DNA, the CDR3 is TGTGCCAGCAGCCAAGATCAAAATAGGGGACGGTATGGCTACACCTTC.

CDR3 in amino acids: CASSVAPDYNEQFF. Written as DNA, the CDR3 is TGTGCCAGCAGCGTAGCCCCAGATTACAATGAGCAGTTCTTC. The chain carries TRBV9 and TRBJ2-1; D uncertain. Germline loops: CDR1 SGDLS, CDR2 YYNGEE. V dropped 0 bases and J dropped 4 bases, with 8 bases sitting between them. The CDR3 totals 14 residues.

The chain employs TRBV5-6 and TRBJ2-7; 9 bases are shared with TRBD2. The trim removed 0 bases at V and 0 bases at J, leaving 7 bases unmatched. The germline gives CDR1 SGHDT, CDR2 YYEEEE. The CDR3 sequence is 17 residues long. Here the CDR3 reads CASSLVRTSDYSYEQYF. The CDR3 DNA is TGTGCCAGCAGCTTGGTACGGACTAGCGATTACTCCTACGAGCAGTACTTC.

J is TRBJ1-1 and V is TRBV5-4, with D uncertain. The CDR3 consists of 14 residues. Germline V lookup: CDR1 SGHNT, CDR2 YYREEE (reference sequence). V lost 0 bases and J lost 0, with 6 bases in between. The DNA of the CDR3 is TGTGCCAGCAGCTTGGTAGGAGTGAACACTGAAGCTTTCTTT. It encodes CASSLVGVNTEAFF.